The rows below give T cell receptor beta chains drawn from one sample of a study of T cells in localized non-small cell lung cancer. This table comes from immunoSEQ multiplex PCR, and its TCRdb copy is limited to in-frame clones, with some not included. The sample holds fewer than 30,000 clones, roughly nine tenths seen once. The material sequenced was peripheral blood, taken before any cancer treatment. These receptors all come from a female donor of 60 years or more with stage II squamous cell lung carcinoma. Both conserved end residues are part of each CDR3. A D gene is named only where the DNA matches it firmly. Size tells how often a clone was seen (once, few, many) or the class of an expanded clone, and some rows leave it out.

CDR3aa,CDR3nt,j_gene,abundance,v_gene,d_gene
CASSFRTGYGYTF,TGTGCCAGCAGTTTCCGGACAGGGTATGGCTACACCTTC,TRBJ1-2,.,TRBV27,TRBD1
CASKAGQGPYEQYF,TGTGCCAGCAAGGCGGGACAGGGTCCCTACGAGCAGTACTTC,TRBJ2-7,.,TRBV7-6,TRBD1
CASARGQGNTEAFF,TGCGCCAGCGCCAGGGGGCAGGGGAACACTGAAGCTTTCTTT,TRBJ1-1,.,TRBV5-1,TRBD1
CASSLSARQGSKPKNIQYF,TGTGCCAGCAGTTTATCCGCGAGACAGGGTAGTAAGCCCAAAAACATTCAGTACTTC,TRBJ2-4,.,TRBV28,TRBD1
CASSQAGNTIYF,TGTGCCAGCAGCCAGGCCGGAAACACCATATATTTT,TRBJ1-3,.,TRBV6-6,.
CSVAPGQGAGNTIYF,TGCAGCGTTGCCCCCGGACAGGGGGCTGGAAACACCATATATTTT,TRBJ1-3,.,TRBV29-1,TRBD1
CAGSRGRNTEAFF,TGTGCCGGAAGCAGGGGAAGGAATACTGAAGCTTTCTTT,TRBJ1-1,.,TRBV6-5,.
CAIKPDRRAGELFF,TGTGCCATCAAACCGGACAGGAGGGCCGGGGAGCTGTTTTTT,TRBJ2-2,.,TRBV6-5,.
CASSSGTGGIETQYF,TGCGCCAGCAGCTCCGGGACAGGGGGAATTGAGACCCAGTACTTC,TRBJ2-5,.,TRBV5-1,TRBD1
CASSKTGAGQPQHF,TGTGCCAGTAGTAAGACAGGGGCGGGTCAGCCCCAGCATTTT,TRBJ1-5,.,TRBV19,TRBD1
CASSFPTAPGANVLTF,TGTGCCAGCAGTTTCCCCACAGCCCCTGGGGCCAACGTCCTGACTTTC,TRBJ2-6,.,TRBV6-6,.
CASSPTWGAYNEQFF,TGTGCCAGCAGCCCGACGTGGGGGGCCTACAATGAGCAGTTCTTC,TRBJ2-1,.,TRBV7-9,.
CASRVQGANYGYTF,TGTGCCAGCAGGGTACAGGGGGCGAACTATGGCTACACCTTC,TRBJ1-2,few,TRBV27,TRBD1
CASSYGVTVPREQYF,TGTGCCAGCAGTTACGGGGTGACCGTCCCAAGGGAGCAGTACTTC,TRBJ2-7,.,TRBV6-5,.
CASRTHSASNQPQHF,TGTGCCAGTAGGACTCACAGTGCTAGCAATCAGCCCCAGCATTTT,TRBJ1-5,.,TRBV19,.
CASRKGVGEKLFF,TGCGCCAGCAGAAAGGGGGTGGGCGAAAAACTGTTTTTT,TRBJ1-4,.,TRBV10-2,.
CASSLAGATSGYLTDTQYF,TGTGCCAGCAGCTTAGCCGGAGCGACTAGCGGATACCTCACAGATACGCAGTATTTT,TRBJ2-3,.,TRBV13,TRBD2
CASSVRAREQYF,TGTGCCAGCAGTGTCAGGGCGCGGGAGCAGTACTTC,TRBJ2-5,.,TRBV2,TRBD2
CASSRSSSGGNQPQHF,TGTGCCAGCAGCCGAAGCTCTAGCGGGGGAAATCAGCCCCAGCATTTT,TRBJ1-5,.,TRBV4-2,.
CAWSVSGRNSGNTIYF,TGTGCCTGGAGTGTATCAGGAAGGAACTCTGGAAACACCATATATTTT,TRBJ1-3,.,TRBV30,.
CASSPGPAGDTQYF,TGTGCCAGTAGCCCGGGGCCGGCAGGAGATACGCAGTATTTT,TRBJ2-3,.,TRBV19,.
CASSFGQGETQYF,.,TRBJ2-5,.,TRBV5-1,.
CAISERGAPTGELFF,TGTGCCATCAGTGAGCGAGGGGCGCCCACCGGGGAGCTGTTTTTT,TRBJ2-2,.,TRBV10-3,.
CASTPLAGANTGELFF,TGTGCCAGCACCCCGTTGGCGGGGGCGAACACCGGGGAGCTGTTTTTT,TRBJ2-2,.,TRBV7-6,TRBD2
CASSLGGGQYEQYF,TGTGCCAGCAGCTTAGGAGGGGGTCAGTACGAGCAGTACTTC,TRBJ2-7,.,TRBV5-8,.
CASISSHYTEAFF,TGTGCCAGCATAAGTAGCCACTACACTGAAGCTTTCTTT,TRBJ1-1,.,TRBV28,.
CSALTGGDEKLFF,TGCAGCGCCCTGACAGGGGGAGACGAAAAACTGTTTTTT,TRBJ1-4,.,TRBV29-1,TRBD1